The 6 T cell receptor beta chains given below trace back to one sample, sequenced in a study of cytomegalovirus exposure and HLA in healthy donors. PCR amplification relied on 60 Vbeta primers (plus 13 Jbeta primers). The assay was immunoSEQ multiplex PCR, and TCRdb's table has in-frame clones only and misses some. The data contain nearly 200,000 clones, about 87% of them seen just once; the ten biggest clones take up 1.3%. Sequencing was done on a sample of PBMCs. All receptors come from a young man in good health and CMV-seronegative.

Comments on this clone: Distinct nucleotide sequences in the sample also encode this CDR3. The CDR3 here is CASSRQGYEQYF. The CDR3 nucleotides are TGTGCCAGCAGCCGACAGGGCTACGAGCAGTACTTC. This chain uses TRBV7-2 with TRBJ2-7, with 7 bases aligning to TRBD1. Unmatched junction bases numbered 1, after V lost 5 bases and J lost 3 bases. The CDR3 runs 12 residues. Germline lookup yields CDR1 SGHTA and CDR2 FQGNSA.

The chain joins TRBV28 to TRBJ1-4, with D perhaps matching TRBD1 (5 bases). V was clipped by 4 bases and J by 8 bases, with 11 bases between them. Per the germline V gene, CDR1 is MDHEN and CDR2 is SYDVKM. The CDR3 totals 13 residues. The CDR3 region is CASSSGLREKLFF. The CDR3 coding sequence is TGTGCCAGCAGTTCAGGGCTCAGGGAAAAACTGTTTTTT.

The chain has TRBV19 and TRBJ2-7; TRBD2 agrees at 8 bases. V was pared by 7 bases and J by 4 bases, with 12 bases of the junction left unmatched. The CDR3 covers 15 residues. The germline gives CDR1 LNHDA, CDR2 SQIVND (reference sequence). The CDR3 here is CASTQQAGGRYEQYF. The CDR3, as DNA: TGTGCCAGTACTCAGCAGGCGGGGGGCAGGTACGAGCAGTACTTC. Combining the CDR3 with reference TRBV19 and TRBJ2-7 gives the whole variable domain DGGITQSPKYLFRKEGQNVTLSCEQNLNHDAMYWYRQDPGQGLRLIYYSQIVNDFQKGDIAEGYSVSREKKESFPLTVTSAQKNPTAFYLCASTQQAGGRYEQYFGPGTRLTVT.

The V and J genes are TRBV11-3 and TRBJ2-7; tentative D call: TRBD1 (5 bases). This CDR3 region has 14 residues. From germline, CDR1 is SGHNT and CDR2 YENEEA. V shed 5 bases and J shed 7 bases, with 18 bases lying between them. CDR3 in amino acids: CASSPWTNPREQYF. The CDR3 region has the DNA TGTGCCAGCAGCCCATGGACAAACCCGAGGGAGCAGTACTTC.

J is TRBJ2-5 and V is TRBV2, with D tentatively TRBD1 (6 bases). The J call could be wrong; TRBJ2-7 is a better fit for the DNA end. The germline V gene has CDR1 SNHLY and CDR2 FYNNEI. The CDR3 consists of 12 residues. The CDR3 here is CASAQGFYEQYF. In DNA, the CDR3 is TGTGCCAGCGCCCAGGGGTTCTACGAGCAGTACTTC.

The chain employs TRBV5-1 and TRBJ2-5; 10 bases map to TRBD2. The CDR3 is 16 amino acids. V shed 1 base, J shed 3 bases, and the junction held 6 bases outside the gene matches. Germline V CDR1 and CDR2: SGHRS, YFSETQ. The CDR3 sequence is CASSLSIAGGKETQYF. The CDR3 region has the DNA TGCGCCAGCAGCTTGTCGATAGCGGGGGGAAAAGAGACCCAGTACTTC.